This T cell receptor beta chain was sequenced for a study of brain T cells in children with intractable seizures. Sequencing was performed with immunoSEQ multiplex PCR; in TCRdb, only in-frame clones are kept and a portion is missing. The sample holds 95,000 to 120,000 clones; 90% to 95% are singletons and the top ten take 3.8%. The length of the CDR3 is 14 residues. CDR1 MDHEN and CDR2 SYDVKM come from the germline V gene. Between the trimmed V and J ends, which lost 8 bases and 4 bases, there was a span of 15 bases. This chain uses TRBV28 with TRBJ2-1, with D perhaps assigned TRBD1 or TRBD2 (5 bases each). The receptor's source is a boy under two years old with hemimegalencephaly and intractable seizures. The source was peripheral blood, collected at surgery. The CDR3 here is CASRGQIFYNEQFF. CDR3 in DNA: TGTGCCAGCCGGGGCCAAATTTTTTACAATGAGCAGTTCTTC.